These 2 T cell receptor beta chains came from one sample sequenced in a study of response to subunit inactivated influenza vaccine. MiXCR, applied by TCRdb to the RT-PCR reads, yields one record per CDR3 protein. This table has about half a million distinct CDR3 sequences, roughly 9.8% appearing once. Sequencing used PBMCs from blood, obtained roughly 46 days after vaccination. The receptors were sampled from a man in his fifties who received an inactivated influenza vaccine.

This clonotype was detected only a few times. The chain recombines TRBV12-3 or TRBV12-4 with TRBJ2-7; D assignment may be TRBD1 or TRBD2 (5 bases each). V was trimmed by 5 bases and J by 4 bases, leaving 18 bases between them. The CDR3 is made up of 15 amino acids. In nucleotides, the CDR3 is TGTGCCAGCAGTCAGGGCTCTAGCCTAACTTACGAGCAGTACTTC. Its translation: CASSQGSSLTYEQYF.

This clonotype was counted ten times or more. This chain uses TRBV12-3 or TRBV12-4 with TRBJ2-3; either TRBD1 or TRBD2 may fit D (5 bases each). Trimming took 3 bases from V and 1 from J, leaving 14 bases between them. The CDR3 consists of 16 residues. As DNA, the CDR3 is TGTGCCAGCAGTTTGGCCGGGACGCGGGGCACAGATACGCAGTATTTT. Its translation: CASSLAGTRGTDTQYF.